What follows are 2 T cell receptor beta chains derived from one specimen sequenced in a study of blood T cell repertoires in COVID-19. Clones were read by immunoSEQ multiplex PCR, and TCRdb kept only the in-frame ones, dropping some. The data contain under 130,000 clones, around 85% of them singletons. Sequenced sample: peripheral blood. Every receptor here comes from a man between 65 and 85 years old with active or convalescent COVID-19.

This clone came up a few times. Other nucleotide sequences in the sample specify the same CDR3. The J gene is TRBJ1-1, the V gene TRBV3-1 (or the pseudogene TRBV3-2); TRBD1 might be the D (5 bases). The germline CDR1 and CDR2 sequences are LGHDT and YNNKEL (reference sequence). CDR3 size: 14 residues. V was pared by 3 bases and J by 1 base, with 9 bases between. The CDR3: CASSQGTGNTEAFF. CDR3 DNA sequence: TGTGCCAGCAGCCAGGGCACAGGGAACACTGAAGCTTTCTTT.

The rearrangement uses TRBV28 and TRBJ1-2; TRBD1 might be the D (6 bases). The germline gives CDR1 MDHEN, CDR2 SYDVKM. The CDR3 consists of 14 residues. V dropped 6 bases and J dropped 8 bases, with 19 bases sitting between them. The CDR3 nucleotides are TGTGCCAGCAGCCCATTCCCCGGACAGCCCGGCTACACCTTC. Its protein is CASSPFPGQPGYTF.